The present TCR beta chain was sequenced within a study of T cells after yellow fever vaccination. The study, taken as a whole, reports: Only a minor proportion of clonotypes was detected across both CD4 and CD8 compartments.

This clonotype was seen at least ten times. Its antigen is unknown. Germline is not matched at one junction end, which may reflect a read error. Template switching by 5'RACE produced TCR cDNA, adding a universal primer site and UMIs. TCRdb reprocessed the 5' RACE reads via MiXCR and lists one record per CDR3 protein. The data contain fewer than 85,000 distinct CDR3 sequences, almost 8% of them seen just once; the ten biggest clones take up around 38%. The source was CD8+ T cells sorted from PBMCs, collected on the day of the yellow fever booster vaccination. The TCR was taken from a man aged 25-45 years who received the YFV17D yellow fever vaccine.

CDR3 amino acids: CASSLGLEPIF. The DNA of the CDR3 is TGTGCCAGCAGCTTAGGGCTGGAGCCCATCTTC. V usage is TRBV7-2 and J usage is TRBJ2-4; no clear D gene. CDR1 SGHTA and CDR2 FQGNSA come from the germline V gene. This CDR3 spans 11 amino acids.